Reported below is one TCR beta chain. Its antigen is unidentified. The entry originates in a study of shared clonotypes between healthy human individuals. Overall study results and limits: Clonotype sharing among donors was thought likely to change with sequencing depth.

CD45RO-negative cells were positively selected for CCR7, leaving out terminally differentiated effector memory CD45RA+ cells. Each of the donors was a healthy adult who was HIV-negative and had not had a recent acute infection or vaccination. Profiled with immunoSEQ multiplex PCR; TCRdb holds only in-frame clones, not every one. The sample has 700,000 to 950,000 clones; 90% to 97% are singletons. Deletions cut 4 bases from V and 2 bases from J, with 7 bases between. Germline CDR1 and CDR2: LNHDA and SQIVND (reference sequence). This CDR3 has 13 residues. V is TRBV19 and J is TRBJ2-3, with TRBD2 as a possible D gene (6 bases). The TCR was taken from a man aged 25-40 years in good health. The sequencing input was naive CD8+ T cells sorted from blood. The CDR3 is CASSRDFTDTQYF. The DNA of the CDR3 is TGTGCCAGTAGTAGGGACTTCACAGATACGCAGTATTTT.